Listed below are T cell receptor beta chains from one sample, sequenced in a study of T cell responses to AZD1222 COVID-19 vaccine. TCRdb's table, derived via immunoSEQ multiplex PCR, lists solely in-frame clones and lacks some. In the table there are some 150,000 clones, under 95% of which are singletons. The sample was peripheral blood, taken on day 0 of MenACWY control vaccination. These receptors all stem from an adult in good health. Both conserved end residues are part of each CDR3. D genes are given only for firm matches. Not all rows give a size; the values are once, few, many and, for expanded clones, a class.

clone size: -; V gene: TRBV6-1; D gene: TRBD2; J gene: TRBJ2-7; CDR3 protein: CASSEAFGTRAHEQYF; CDR3 DNA: TGTGCCAGCAGTGAAGCCTTCGGGACTAGGGCCCACGAGCAGTACTTC
clone size: -; V gene: TRBV3-1/TRBV3-2; D gene: -; J gene: TRBJ1-2; CDR3 protein: CASRPLGARYGYTF; CDR3 DNA: TGTGCCAGCAGGCCCTTGGGAGCCAGATATGGCTACACCTTC
clone size: once; V gene: TRBV11-3; D gene: -; J gene: TRBJ1-1; CDR3 protein: CASSLDFPGQRRGTEAFF; CDR3 DNA: TGTGCCAGCAGCTTAGATTTCCCAGGGCAACGAAGGGGCACTGAAGCTTTCTTT
clone size: -; V gene: TRBV10-3; D gene: -; J gene: TRBJ1-2; CDR3 protein: CAISDVAGRTNYGYTF; CDR3 DNA: TGTGCCATCAGCGACGTAGCCGGCCGTACTAACTATGGCTACACCTTC
clone size: -; V gene: TRBV7-2; D gene: -; J gene: TRBJ1-2; CDR3 protein: CASSSTGLLIDGYTF; CDR3 DNA: TGTGCCAGCAGCTCAACGGGACTCCTCATCGATGGCTACACCTTC
clone size: few; V gene: TRBV5-1; D gene: TRBD1; J gene: TRBJ2-2; CDR3 protein: CASSLNRGHGELFF; CDR3 DNA: TGCGCCAGCAGCCTTAACAGGGGGCACGGGGAGCTGTTTTTT
clone size: -; V gene: TRBV19; D gene: -; J gene: TRBJ2-5; CDR3 protein: CASSRDWHAETQYF; CDR3 DNA: TGTGCCAGTAGTAGGGATTGGCACGCCGAGACCCAGTACTTC
clone size: -; V gene: TRBV12-3/TRBV12-4; D gene: -; J gene: TRBJ1-1; CDR3 protein: CASSLGRVGSAFF; CDR3 DNA: TGTGCCAGCAGTTTAGGTAGAGTGGGCTCAGCTTTCTTT
clone size: -; V gene: TRBV18; D gene: -; J gene: TRBJ2-7; CDR3 protein: CASSPSRSNAYEQYF; CDR3 DNA: TGTGCCAGCTCACCATCTCGGTCTAACGCCTACGAGCAGTACTTC
clone size: -; V gene: TRBV19; D gene: -; J gene: TRBJ1-5; CDR3 protein: CASTPRHGGNQPQHF; CDR3 DNA: TGTGCCAGTACCCCGAGGCATGGAGGGAATCAGCCCCAGCATTTT
clone size: -; V gene: TRBV5-1; D gene: -; J gene: TRBJ1-2; CDR3 protein: CASSPQADSYGYTF; CDR3 DNA: TGCGCCAGCAGCCCCCAAGCAGATAGCTATGGCTACACCTTC
clone size: -; V gene: TRBV19; D gene: -; J gene: TRBJ1-5; CDR3 protein: CATSPARSRNQPQHF; CDR3 DNA: TGTGCCACCAGCCCGGCCCGGAGTCGCAATCAGCCCCAGCATTTT
clone size: -; V gene: TRBV6-4; D gene: -; J gene: TRBJ2-7; CDR3 protein: CASSRERGLGEQYF; CDR3 DNA: TGTGCCAGCAGTCGGGAACGGGGCCTGGGGGAGCAGTACTTC
clone size: -; V gene: TRBV28; D gene: -; J gene: TRBJ1-2; CDR3 protein: CASRGGVYGYTF; CDR3 DNA: TGTGCCAGCAGAGGTGGCGTCTATGGCTACACCTTC
clone size: -; V gene: TRBV3-1/TRBV3-2; D gene: TRBD1; J gene: TRBJ1-5; CDR3 protein: CASSETGGGQPQHF; CDR3 DNA: TGTGCCAGCAGCGAAACAGGGGGCGGTCAGCCCCAGCATTTT
clone size: -; V gene: TRBV15; D gene: -; J gene: TRBJ1-1; CDR3 protein: CATSTTGRTEAFF; CDR3 DNA: TGTGCCACCAGCACCACAGGGAGGACTGAAGCTTTCTTT
clone size: -; V gene: TRBV11-3; D gene: -; J gene: TRBJ1-1; CDR3 protein: CASSLDGESEAFF; CDR3 DNA: TGTGCCAGCAGCTTAGATGGTGAGTCTGAAGCTTTCTTT
clone size: -; V gene: TRBV7-3; D gene: -; J gene: TRBJ2-3; CDR3 protein: CASSEGLGTQYF; CDR3 DNA: TGTGCCAGCAGCGAGGGCCTTGGTACGCAGTATTTT
clone size: -; V gene: TRBV28; D gene: TRBD1; J gene: TRBJ1-4; CDR3 protein: CASSLAGGRANEKLFF; CDR3 DNA: TGTGCCAGCAGTCTTGCAGGGGGCAGGGCTAATGAAAAACTGTTTTTT
clone size: -; V gene: TRBV5-1; D gene: TRBD1; J gene: TRBJ1-5; CDR3 protein: CASSWGTGDQPQHF; CDR3 DNA: TGCGCCAGCAGCTGGGGGACAGGGGATCAGCCCCAGCATTTT
clone size: -; V gene: TRBV4-1; D gene: TRBD2; J gene: TRBJ2-1; CDR3 protein: CASSQGGGGSGGYNEQFF; CDR3 DNA: TGCGCCAGCAGCCAAGGGGGAGGAGGAAGCGGGGGGTACAATGAGCAGTTCTTC
clone size: -; V gene: TRBV6-5; D gene: -; J gene: TRBJ1-3; CDR3 protein: CASSYSSPPGNTIYF; CDR3 DNA: TGTGCCAGCAGTTACTCCTCTCCACCCGGAAACACCATATATTTT
clone size: -; V gene: TRBV27; D gene: TRBD1; J gene: TRBJ1-2; CDR3 protein: CASSLKSRDRAYGYTF; CDR3 DNA: TGTGCCAGCAGTTTAAAGTCCCGGGACAGGGCCTATGGCTACACCTTC
clone size: -; V gene: TRBV7-2; D gene: -; J gene: TRBJ1-3; CDR3 protein: CASSLALSSGNTIYF; CDR3 DNA: TGTGCCAGCAGCTTAGCCCTAAGCTCTGGAAACACCATATATTTT
clone size: -; V gene: TRBV13; D gene: -; J gene: TRBJ1-4; CDR3 protein: CASSLATGPSTNEKLFF; CDR3 DNA: TGTGCCAGCAGCTTAGCGACAGGACCCTCAACTAATGAAAAACTGTTTTTT
clone size: -; V gene: TRBV12-3/TRBV12-4; D gene: -; J gene: TRBJ1-1; CDR3 protein: CASSRRGSTEAFF; CDR3 DNA: TGTGCCAGCAGCAGGCGGGGGAGCACTGAAGCTTTCTTT
clone size: -; V gene: TRBV2; D gene: -; J gene: TRBJ2-4; CDR3 protein: CASSEAWGGGNIQYF; CDR3 DNA: TGTGCCAGCAGTGAAGCCTGGGGAGGTGGAAACATTCAGTACTTC
clone size: -; V gene: TRBV2; D gene: -; J gene: TRBJ2-7; CDR3 protein: CASSGFLLSEQYF; CDR3 DNA: TGTGCCAGCAGTGGTTTTTTACTGTCGGAGCAGTACTTC
clone size: -; V gene: TRBV6-5; D gene: -; J gene: TRBJ1-1; CDR3 protein: CASSYSIGRDEAFF; CDR3 DNA: TGTGCCAGCAGTTACTCAATAGGACGGGATGAAGCTTTCTTT
clone size: -; V gene: TRBV19; D gene: TRBD1; J gene: TRBJ2-5; CDR3 protein: CASSILGQGATPSTTQYF; CDR3 DNA: TGTGCCAGTAGTATATTGGGACAGGGGGCCACCCCTTCTACGACCCAGTACTTC
clone size: -; V gene: TRBV6-5; D gene: TRBD1; J gene: TRBJ1-5; CDR3 protein: CASSRQGAPQPQHF; CDR3 DNA: TGTGCCAGCAGCCGACAGGGGGCGCCTCAGCCCCAGCATTTT
clone size: -; V gene: TRBV4-1; D gene: TRBD1; J gene: TRBJ1-5; CDR3 protein: CASSLNVQGQPNQPQHF; CDR3 DNA: TGCGCCAGCAGCCTCAACGTCCAGGGACAGCCGAATCAGCCCCAGCATTTT
clone size: once; V gene: TRBV15; D gene: -; J gene: TRBJ2-5; CDR3 protein: CATSRAWGAQETQYF; CDR3 DNA: TGTGCCACCAGCAGGGCGTGGGGAGCTCAAGAGACCCAGTACTTC
clone size: -; V gene: TRBV2; D gene: TRBD1; J gene: TRBJ2-3; CDR3 protein: CASSEGRTGGSTDTQYF; CDR3 DNA: TGTGCCAGCAGTGAGGGGAGGACAGGGGGAAGCACAGATACGCAGTATTTT
clone size: once; V gene: TRBV29-1; D gene: TRBD1; J gene: TRBJ1-2; CDR3 protein: CSARQGEGYTF; CDR3 DNA: TGCAGCGCGAGACAGGGCGAGGGCTACACCTTC
clone size: -; V gene: TRBV9; D gene: -; J gene: TRBJ1-1; CDR3 protein: CASSDGSGHTEAFF; CDR3 DNA: TGTGCCAGCAGCGACGGCTCGGGGCACACTGAAGCTTTCTTT
clone size: -; V gene: TRBV3-1/TRBV3-2; D gene: -; J gene: TRBJ2-5; CDR3 protein: CASSQIGGGETQYF; CDR3 DNA: TGTGCCAGCAGCCAAATAGGCGGAGGCGAGACCCAGTACTTC
clone size: -; V gene: TRBV9; D gene: TRBD2; J gene: TRBJ2-2; CDR3 protein: CASSATRAGAGTGELFF; CDR3 DNA: TGTGCCAGCAGCGCAACTCGAGCGGGGGCTGGAACCGGGGAGCTGTTTTTT
clone size: -; V gene: TRBV30; D gene: -; J gene: TRBJ1-5; CDR3 protein: CAWRMGNQPQHF; CDR3 DNA: TGTGCCTGGAGGATGGGCAATCAGCCCCAGCATTTT
clone size: once; V gene: TRBV7-2; D gene: TRBD2; J gene: TRBJ2-3; CDR3 protein: CASSLELAGFTDTQYF; CDR3 DNA: TGTGCCAGCAGCTTAGAGCTAGCGGGATTCACAGATACGCAGTATTTT
clone size: -; V gene: TRBV24-1; D gene: TRBD1; J gene: TRBJ1-2; CDR3 protein: CATSGGERQGDNYGYTF; CDR3 DNA: TGTGCCACCAGTGGGGGAGAACGACAGGGGGATAACTATGGCTACACCTTC
clone size: once; V gene: TRBV7-8; D gene: -; J gene: TRBJ2-5; CDR3 protein: CASSLGQGKQETQYF; CDR3 DNA: TGTGCCAGCAGCTTAGGTCAGGGGAAACAAGAGACCCAGTACTTC
clone size: -; V gene: TRBV18; D gene: -; J gene: TRBJ1-2; CDR3 protein: CASSPPTLGYTF; CDR3 DNA: TGTGCCAGCTCACCCCCCACCCTGGGCTACACCTTC
clone size: -; V gene: TRBV3-1/TRBV3-2; D gene: TRBD2; J gene: TRBJ2-2; CDR3 protein: CASSPGGAGELFF; CDR3 DNA: TGTGCCAGCAGCCCTGGGGGGGCCGGGGAGCTGTTTTTT
clone size: -; V gene: TRBV27; D gene: -; J gene: TRBJ2-2; CDR3 protein: CASSLTRFTGELFF; CDR3 DNA: TGTGCCAGCAGTTTAACTAGATTCACCGGGGAGCTGTTTTTT
clone size: -; V gene: TRBV7-8; D gene: -; J gene: TRBJ1-2; CDR3 protein: CASTRTGSGRGYTF; CDR3 DNA: TGTGCCAGCACCCGCACAGGGTCTGGCCGTGGCTACACCTTC
clone size: -; V gene: TRBV7-3; D gene: TRBD2; J gene: TRBJ2-1; CDR3 protein: CASSLSPAGGVSEQFF; CDR3 DNA: TGTGCCAGCAGCTTATCCCCAGCGGGAGGAGTTAGTGAGCAGTTCTTC
clone size: -; V gene: TRBV5-1; D gene: -; J gene: TRBJ1-4; CDR3 protein: CASSLATASSKLFF; CDR3 DNA: TGCGCCAGCAGCCTGGCCACAGCTAGCTCAAAACTGTTTTTT
clone size: once; V gene: TRBV5-6; D gene: -; J gene: TRBJ2-7; CDR3 protein: CASSPGPVHEQYF; CDR3 DNA: TGTGCCAGCAGCCCCGGTCCCGTCCACGAGCAGTACTTC
clone size: -; V gene: TRBV9; D gene: TRBD2; J gene: TRBJ2-2; CDR3 protein: CASSLALAGVNTGELFF; CDR3 DNA: TGTGCCAGCAGCCTTGCGCTAGCGGGAGTGAACACCGGGGAGCTGTTTTTT
clone size: -; V gene: TRBV6-2/TRBV6-3; D gene: -; J gene: TRBJ2-1; CDR3 protein: CASSYFSGDEQFF; CDR3 DNA: TGTGCCAGCAGTTACTTTTCCGGCGATGAGCAGTTCTTC
clone size: -; V gene: TRBV7-2; D gene: -; J gene: TRBJ1-6; CDR3 protein: CASSSGVPLHF; CDR3 DNA: TGTGCCAGCAGCTCGGGGGTTCCCCTCCACTTT
clone size: once; V gene: TRBV18; D gene: -; J gene: TRBJ2-7; CDR3 protein: CASSPPDSYEQYF; CDR3 DNA: TGTGCCAGCTCACCACCGGACAGCTACGAGCAGTACTTC
clone size: -; V gene: TRBV18; D gene: -; J gene: TRBJ1-5; CDR3 protein: CASSRADSNQPQHF; CDR3 DNA: TGTGCCAGCTCTCGAGCAGATAGCAATCAGCCCCAGCATTTT
clone size: -; V gene: TRBV29-1; D gene: -; J gene: TRBJ1-1; CDR3 protein: CSAGGMFNTEAFF; CDR3 DNA: TGCAGCGCTGGAGGGATGTTCAACACTGAAGCTTTCTTT
clone size: -; V gene: TRBV9; D gene: -; J gene: TRBJ2-5; CDR3 protein: CASSVGLALGETQYF; CDR3 DNA: TGTGCCAGCAGCGTAGGCCTAGCGCTAGGGGAGACCCAGTACTTC
clone size: -; V gene: TRBV5-1; D gene: -; J gene: TRBJ1-2; CDR3 protein: CASSLVNVKGQADYTF; CDR3 DNA: TGCGCCAGCAGCTTGGTCAACGTTAAGGGCCAGGCGGACTACACCTTC
clone size: -; V gene: TRBV9; D gene: TRBD1; J gene: TRBJ2-6; CDR3 protein: CASSPSGGMGANVLTF; CDR3 DNA: TGTGCCAGCAGCCCTTCAGGGGGCATGGGGGCCAACGTCCTGACTTTC